These 6 T cell receptor beta chains originate from one sample sequenced in a study of CXCR3-negative and CXCR3-positive naive CD8 T cells. Libraries of TRB cDNA were made by 5' RACE and carried UMIs. TCRdb re-called the 5' RACE reads and shows each CDR3 protein once, DNA omitted. This listing includes over 100,000 distinct CDR3 sequences. The sequencing sample was made of naive CXCR3- CD8+ T cells from blood. Subset here: CD45RO-CCR7+CD27+CD95- naive CD8+ T cells lacking CXCR3 (TNR3-). These receptors all come from a human donor in good health. Some clones in this sample may be carry-over from other donors' samples.

This rearrangement joins TRBV5-1 to TRBJ2-7; as DNA is missing, the TRBD1 call by TCRdb cannot be tested. This CDR3 region has 12 residues. Germline CDR1 and CDR2: SGHRS and YFSETQ. The CDR3 is CASSLGDTEQYF.

J is TRBJ2-3 and V is TRBV5-4; without DNA, the TCRdb call of TRBD2 cannot be checked. The CDR3 has 15 amino acids. Per germline, CDR1 SGHNT and CDR2 YYREEE (reference sequence). CDR3 residues: CASIAGDTSTDTQYF.

The genes are TRBV29-1 and TRBJ1-1; the TCRdb call, TRBD1, lacks DNA for checking. The CDR3 loop spans 13 amino acids. Germline V gene data show CDR1 as SQVTM and CDR2 as ANQGSEA. This chain's CDR3 is CSVDRGGLGEAFF.

The chain employs TRBV20-1 and TRBJ2-7; TCRdb designates TRBD1, a call that cannot be tested without DNA. Germline V gene sequence: CDR1 DFQATT, CDR2 SNEGSKA (reference sequence). This CDR3 comprises 15 residues. CDR3 protein: CSAAWRPTGSYEQYF.

The chain links TRBV19 to TRBJ1-5. CDR1 LNHDA and CDR2 SQIVND come from the germline V gene (reference sequence). This CDR3 contains 14 residues. CDR3 sequence: CASSIFHGNQPQHF.

The gene calls are TRBV19 and TRBJ2-3. Germline CDR1 and CDR2: LNHDA and SQIVND (reference sequence). The CDR3 consists of 12 residues. The CDR3: CASSISGDTQYF.